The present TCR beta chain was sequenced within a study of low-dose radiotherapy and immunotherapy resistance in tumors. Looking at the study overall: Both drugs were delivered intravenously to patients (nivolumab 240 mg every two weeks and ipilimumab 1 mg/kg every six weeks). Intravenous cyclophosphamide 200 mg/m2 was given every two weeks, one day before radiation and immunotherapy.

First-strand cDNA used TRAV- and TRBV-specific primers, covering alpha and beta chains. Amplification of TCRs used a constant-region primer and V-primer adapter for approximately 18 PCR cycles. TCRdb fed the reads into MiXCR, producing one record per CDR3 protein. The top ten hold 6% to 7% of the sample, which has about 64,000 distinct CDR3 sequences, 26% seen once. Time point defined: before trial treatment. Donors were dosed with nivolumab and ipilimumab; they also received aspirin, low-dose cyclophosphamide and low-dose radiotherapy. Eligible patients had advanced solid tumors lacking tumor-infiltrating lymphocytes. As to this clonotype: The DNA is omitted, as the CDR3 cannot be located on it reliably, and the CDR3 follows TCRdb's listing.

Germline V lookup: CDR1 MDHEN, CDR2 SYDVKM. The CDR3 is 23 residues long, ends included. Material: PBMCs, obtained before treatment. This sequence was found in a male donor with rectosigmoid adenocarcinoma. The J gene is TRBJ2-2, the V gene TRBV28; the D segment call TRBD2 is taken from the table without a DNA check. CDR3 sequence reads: CASAATSYTDTQYFGPGTGELFF.